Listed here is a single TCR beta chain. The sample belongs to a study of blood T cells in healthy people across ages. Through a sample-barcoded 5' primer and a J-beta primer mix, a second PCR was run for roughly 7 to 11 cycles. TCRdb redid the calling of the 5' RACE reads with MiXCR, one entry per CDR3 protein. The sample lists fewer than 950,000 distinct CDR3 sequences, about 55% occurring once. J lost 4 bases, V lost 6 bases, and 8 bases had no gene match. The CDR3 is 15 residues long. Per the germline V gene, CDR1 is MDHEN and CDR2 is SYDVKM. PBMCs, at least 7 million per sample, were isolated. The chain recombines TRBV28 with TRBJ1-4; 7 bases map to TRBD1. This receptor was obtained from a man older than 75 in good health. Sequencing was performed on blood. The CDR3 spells CASSQGGEGNEKLFF. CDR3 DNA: TGTGCCAGCAGCCAAGGGGGCGAGGGTAATGAAAAACTGTTTTTT.